This TCR beta chain derives from a study of T cell responses to AZD1222 COVID-19 vaccine. Sequencing used immunoSEQ multiplex PCR; TCRdb keeps in-frame clones, though not all of them. The sample carries more than 150,000 clones, about 91% recorded once. Trimming took 3 bases from V and 5 from J; bases not matched to a gene: 9. Germline CDR1 and CDR2: SGHTA and FQGNSA. The CDR3 runs 15 residues. The sequencing used peripheral blood, collected 28 days after the second AZD1222 dose. V and J are TRBV7-2 and TRBJ1-1; 7 nucleotides align to TRBD1. The source is an adult who received the AZD1222 COVID-19 vaccine. CDR3 nucleotide sequence: TGTGCCAGCAGCTTCACCTCAGGGGGGCCAACTGAAGCTTTCTTT. Translated, it gives CASSFTSGGPTEAFF.